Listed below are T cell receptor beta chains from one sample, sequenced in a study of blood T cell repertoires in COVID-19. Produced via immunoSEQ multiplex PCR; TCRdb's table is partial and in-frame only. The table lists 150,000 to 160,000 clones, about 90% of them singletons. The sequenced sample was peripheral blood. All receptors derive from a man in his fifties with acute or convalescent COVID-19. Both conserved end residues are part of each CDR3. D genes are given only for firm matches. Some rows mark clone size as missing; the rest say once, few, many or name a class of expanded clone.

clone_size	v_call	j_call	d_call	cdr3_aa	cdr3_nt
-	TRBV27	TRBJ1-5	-	CASRGGWGGNQPQHF	TGTGCCAGCAGAGGCGGGTGGGGAGGCAATCAGCCCCAGCATTTT
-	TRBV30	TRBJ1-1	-	CAWRVPGTLNTEAFF	TGTGCCTGGAGGGTTCCCGGGACACTGAACACTGAAGCTTTCTTT
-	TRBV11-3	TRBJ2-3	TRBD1	CASSLGQGDTQYF	TGTGCCAGCAGCTTGGGACAGGGGGATACGCAGTATTTT
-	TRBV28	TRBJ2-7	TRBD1	CASRSPGTGSYEQYF	TGTGCCAGCAGGAGCCCCGGGACAGGGTCCTACGAGCAGTACTTC
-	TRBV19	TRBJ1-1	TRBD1	CASSTRGQGNTEAFF	TGTGCCAGTAGTACCCGGGGACAGGGGAACACTGAAGCTTTCTTT
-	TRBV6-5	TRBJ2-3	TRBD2	CASSYRGDSTDTQYF	TGTGCCAGCAGTTACCGGGGGGACAGCACAGATACGCAGTATTTT
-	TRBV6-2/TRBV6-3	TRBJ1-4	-	CASSYGRARNEKLFF	TGTGCCAGCAGTTACGGCAGGGCGAGGAATGAAAAACTGTTTTTT
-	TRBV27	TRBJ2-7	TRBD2	CASSLVGEGYEQYF	TGTGCCAGCAGTTTAGTTGGGGAGGGATACGAGCAGTACTTC
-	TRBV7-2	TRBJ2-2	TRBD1	CASGNRGTNTGELFF	TGTGCCAGCGGAAACAGGGGGACGAACACCGGGGAGCTGTTTTTT
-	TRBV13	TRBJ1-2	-	CASSLVGTPSNYGYTF	TGTGCCAGCAGCTTAGTGGGGACACCGAGCAACTATGGCTACACCTTC
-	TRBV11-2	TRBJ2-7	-	CASSARDYEQYF	TGTGCCAGCAGTGCCCGGGACTACGAGCAGTACTTC
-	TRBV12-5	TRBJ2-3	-	CASGPGLGRRDADTQYF	TGTGCTAGTGGCCCAGGCCTTGGCCGGCGGGACGCAGATACGCAGTATTTT
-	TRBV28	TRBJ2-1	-	CASNSGTVSYNEQFF	TGTGCCAGCAATTCCGGGACTGTCTCCTACAATGAGCAGTTCTTC
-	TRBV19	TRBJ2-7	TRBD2	CASSMATSGAYEQYF	TGTGCCAGTAGTATGGCGACTAGCGGAGCCTACGAGCAGTACTTC
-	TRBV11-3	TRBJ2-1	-	CASSLGAEQFF	TGTGCCAGCAGCTTAGGGGCGGAGCAGTTCTTC
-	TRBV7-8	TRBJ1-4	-	CASSFRATNEKLFF	TGTGCCAGCAGCTTCAGGGCCACTAATGAAAAACTGTTTTTT
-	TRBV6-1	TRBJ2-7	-	CASSESLIGGQRAYEQYF	TGTGCCAGCAGTGAATCGTTAATCGGGGGACAGCGAGCCTACGAGCAGTACTTC
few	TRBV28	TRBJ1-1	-	CASPFEQGMNTEAFF	TGTGCCAGCCCTTTTGAACAGGGAATGAACACTGAAGCTTTCTTT
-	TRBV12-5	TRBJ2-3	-	CASGGTEGGTDTQYF	TGTGCTAGTGGTGGAACGGAAGGGGGCACAGATACGCAGTATTTT
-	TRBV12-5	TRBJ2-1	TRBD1	CASGLADRGYEQFF	TGTGCTAGTGGTTTGGCGGACAGGGGGTATGAGCAGTTCTTC
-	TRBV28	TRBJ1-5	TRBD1	CASRAAGGGNQPQHF	TGTGCCAGCAGGGCGGCAGGGGGCGGAAATCAGCCCCAGCATTTT
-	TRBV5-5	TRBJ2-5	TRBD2	CASSLAPASGGGVQETQYF	TGTGCCAGCAGCTTGGCCCCGGCTAGCGGGGGGGGCGTTCAAGAGACCCAGTACTTC
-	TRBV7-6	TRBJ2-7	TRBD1	CASSGTGGYEQYF	TGTGCCAGCAGCGGGACAGGGGGCTACGAGCAGTACTTC
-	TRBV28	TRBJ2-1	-	CASRKRAAAVHEQFF	TGTGCCAGCAGAAAGCGGGCTGCGGCTGTCCACGAGCAGTTCTTC
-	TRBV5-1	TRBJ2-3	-	CASSLGPLIRRTGTQYF	TGCGCCAGCAGCTTGGGGCCCTTAATTCGGCGAACGGGTACGCAGTATTTT
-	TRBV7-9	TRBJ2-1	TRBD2	CASSLPSGIFNEQFF	TGTGCCAGCAGCTTACCAAGCGGGATTTTCAATGAGCAGTTCTTC
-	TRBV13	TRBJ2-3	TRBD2	CASSFSGVTDTQYF	TGTGCCAGCAGCTTTAGCGGGGTCACAGATACGCAGTATTTT
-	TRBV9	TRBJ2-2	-	CASSVGRASGELFF	TGTGCCAGCAGCGTAGGGCGGGCATCTGGGGAGCTGTTTTTT
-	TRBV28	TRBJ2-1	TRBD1	CASSRPGTGVNEQFF	TGTGCCAGCAGTCGACCCGGGACAGGGGTCAATGAGCAGTTCTTC
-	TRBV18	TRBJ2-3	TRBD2	CASSPGAGDLSMDTQYF	TGTGCCAGCTCACCAGGGGCGGGAGACCTTTCAATGGATACGCAGTATTTT
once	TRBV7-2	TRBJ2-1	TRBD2	CASSVLAGFYNEQFF	TGTGCCAGCAGTGTCCTAGCGGGTTTTTACAATGAGCAGTTCTTC
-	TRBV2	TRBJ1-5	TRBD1	CASRRGTGDSNQPQHF	TGTGCCAGCAGGAGGGGGACAGGGGATTCCAATCAGCCCCAGCATTTT